This entry is about one T cell receptor beta chain. Its target is not known. Time point meaning: after neoadjuvant nivolumab, at surgical resection. Patients had newly diagnosed, untreated stage II-IVA oral cavity squamous cell carcinoma. Sequencing used immunoSEQ multiplex PCR; TCRdb keeps in-frame clones, though not all of them. The sample lists some 15,000 clones, around 36% occurring once. This record comes from a study of neoadjuvant anti-PD-1 for oral cavity cancer. Study in general: Before surgery, most patients got three to four biweekly 3 mg/kg nivolumab doses. Around day 43, patients without progression received a fourth nivolumab dose before surgery.

Broader study findings: Only a few patients per response group were TCR-analyzed; validation needed.

The source was tumor tissue, collected after nivolumab (anti-PD-1) treatment. This clonotype originated in a person aged 35-79 years with oral cavity squamous cell carcinoma.

The CDR3 DNA sequence: TGTGCCAGCAGTGGTGCGGACAGGGGTGGCAATGAGCAGTTCTTC. Amino acids: CASSGADRGGNEQFF. This chain uses TRBV6-1 with TRBJ2-1, with 9 bases fitting TRBD1. Germline-derived CDR1 and CDR2 are MNHNS and SASEGT. With V trimmed by 4 bases and J by 6 bases, 7 bases remained unmatched. This CDR3 is built from 15 residues.